Following are 7 T cell receptor beta chains from one sample sequenced in a study of blood T cells in healthy people across ages. A second PCR, run for about 7 to 11 cycles, used a sample-barcoded 5' primer plus a J-beta primer mix. TCRdb passed the 5' RACE reads through MiXCR, listing each CDR3 protein once. The sample records about 1.1 million distinct CDR3 sequences, 35% to 40% being singletons. The specimen was blood. The receptors were sampled from a man aged 18 to 30 in good health.

CDR3 loop: CASSITGVDEQYF. In DNA form, the CDR3 reads TGTGCCAGCAGCATTACAGGGGTGGATGAGCAGTACTTC. The rearrangement joins TRBV9 to TRBJ2-7; 7 bases agree with TRBD1. Trimming at V came to 4 bases and at J to 7 bases, leaving 8 bases not matched to a gene. The CDR3 extends over 13 amino acids. Germline CDR1 and CDR2: SGDLS and YYNGEE.

V is TRBV28 and J is TRBJ2-2; D remains ambiguous. Germline loops: CDR1 MDHEN, CDR2 SYDVKM. There are 14 residues in the CDR3. V dropped 4 bases and J dropped 6 bases, with 12 bases sitting between them. The CDR3 loop reads CASSSLWGSGELFF. DNA of the CDR3: TGTGCCAGCAGTTCTCTTTGGGGTTCCGGGGAGCTGTTTTTT.

The V gene is TRBV4-3, the J gene TRBJ2-1; maybe TRBD1 (6 bases). The J call is doubtful: the DNA matches TRBJ2-7 better. CDR3 length: 16 amino acids. Germline CDR1 and CDR2: LGHNA and YSLEER. DNA of the CDR3: TGCGCCAGCAGCCGCAGAACAGGGAGTCGGTACAATGAGCAGTACTTC. Translating it yields CASSRRTGSRYNEQYF.

The V gene is TRBV28, the J gene TRBJ1-1, with a tentative D call TRBD1 (6 bases). Trimming took off 7 bases at V and 1 base at J, with 10 bases between the two ends. Germline CDR1 reads MDHEN; CDR2 reads SYDVKM. CDR3 length equals 13 residues. The CDR3 loop is CASTGAENTEAFF. In DNA, the CDR3 is TGTGCCAGCACGGGGGCAGAGAACACTGAAGCTTTCTTT.

The J gene is TRBJ2-2, the V gene TRBV6-5; the D gene is possibly TRBD2 (5 bases). V lost 0 bases to trimming and J lost 8 bases, with 13 bases between them. This CDR3 contains 15 residues. Per the germline V gene, CDR1 is MNHEY and CDR2 is SVGAGI. CDR3 bases: TGTGCCAGCAGTTACTCCAGGAGGCTTGGGGGGGAGCTGTTTTTT. Translating it yields CASSYSRRLGGELFF.

On this clonotype: Germline is not matched at one junction end, which may reflect a read error. This rearrangement joins TRBV4-3 to TRBJ2-1; 10 bases are shared with TRBD1. The CDR3 sequence is 16 residues long. Germline lookup yields CDR1 LGHNA and CDR2 YSLEER. The CDR3 protein is CTSSQDQDRGNNEQFF. The CDR3 coding sequence is TGCACCAGCAGCCAAGATCAGGACAGGGGGAACAATGAGCAGTTCTTC.

About this clonotype itself: One junction end disagrees with the germline gene, perhaps due to a read error. The rearrangement uses TRBV25-1 and TRBJ2-1, with D possibly TRBD2 on 6 matching bases. The CDR3 covers 18 residues. Germline V gene sequence: CDR1 MGHDK, CDR2 SYGVNS. CDR3 region: CARSEYGEDSLADNEQFF. In nucleotides, the CDR3 is TGTGCCAGAAGTGAATACGGGGAGGATTCCCTCGCCGACAATGAGCAGTTCTTC.